This TCR beta chain was captured in a study of Ad26.COV2.S vaccination and SARS-CoV-2 variants (dated by TCRdb to the early 2020s). For the study in its entirety: Vaccine-arm donors were drawn from COV1001, a multicentre, randomized, double-blind, placebo-controlled phase I-IIa trial of Ad26.COV2.S in healthy adults. The TCR-sequenced set comprised approximately 32 samples: approximately 20 Ad26.COV2.S vaccine recipients, 5 placebo recipients and 8 SARS-CoV-2 convalescent individuals. Throughout the experiments and outcome assessment, investigators stayed blinded to trial group allocation. Sequencing of the TCRbeta repertoire served to evaluate the specificity and breadth of SARS-CoV-2-reactive T cell receptors following Ad26.COV2.S vaccination. Ad26.COV2.S was given intramuscularly at 5x10^10 or 1x10^11 viral particles, as a single shot or as two shots 56 days apart. Participants in the trial were split at random into five groups of five each, receiving low-dose or high-dose Ad26.COV2.S once or twice, or else placebo on both occasions.

The sample's treatment or condition, from its label and the paper: approximately 18 received Ad26.COV2.S at low or high dose, single or two shots; 5 received placebo; per-sample allocation not given. Repertoires of vaccine and placebo recipients were sequenced from samples taken on day 63 after the first injection. Between 29 July and 7 August 2020, Cohort 1b enrolled some 25 adults aged 18-55 years at one site in Boston, USA. Ad26.COV2.S was a replication-incompetent adenovirus type 26 vector that expressed a prefusion-stabilized SARS-CoV-2 spike protein derived from the original Wuhan strain. The CDR3 contains 13 residues, cysteine and phenylalanine counted. This entry keeps only the CDR3 DNA: 39 bases, framed from base 1. The trim is 6 bases for V and 5 bases for J, with a gap of 13 bases between the germline ends. The immunoSEQ Assay was used to sequence TCRbeta CDR3 regions. After extraction, genomic DNA underwent amplification by bias-controlled multiplex PCR, followed by high-throughput sequencing. The original pipeline was this. To quantify the absolute abundance of each unique TCRbeta CDR3 region, sequences were collapsed and filtered. Usable DNA was measured by amplifying reference genes present in all nucleated cells, and TCRbeta template counts were normalized to that usable DNA to estimate T cell fraction. Repertoire TCRs were annotated as SARS-CoV-2-specific when V gene, CDR3 amino acid sequence and J gene were exactly matched to a known reactive TCR set. The reference SARS-CoV-2 TCR set came from MIRA and was filtered for enrichment in COVID-19-positive ImmuneCODE repertoires, removing public or cross-reactive TCRs. Based on the MIRA antigens, annotated TCRs were further analysed at the level of specific ORF or position within ORF. Breadth was defined as the number of annotated unique rearrangements divided by the total number of unique productive rearrangements, and depth was defined as the summed frequency of the annotated unique rearrangements. Two-sided Wilcoxon rank-sum tests were used to compare TCR breadth between groups. The source is immuneACCESS, and TCRdb retained only in-frame sequences with V and J called. Part of the clones is not carried over; for the studies checked, unresolved V genes explain less than half of this, and the remainder is unexplained. V and J calls and clone size are as listed in that table; D and trimming were resolved from the DNA. Across this sample there are roughly 350,000 clones, with about 88% seen only once. The top ten hold 5.5% to 7% of the sample.

As regards this clone: Its antigen specificity is not known. Per-base quality was not reported, and no clone a single base away is much larger than it.

Study-wide conclusions, independent of this receptor: It was noted by the authors that total T cell responses may have been underestimated by the TCR breadth and depth analyses. Vaccine and placebo recipients had similar non-spike TCR breadth, a finding consistent with the vaccine containing only spike. Higher spike-specific TCR breadth was observed in Ad26.COV2.S recipients than in placebo recipients (P = 0.0014). Substantial breadth of spike-specific CD8+ and CD4+ T cell responses was reported after vaccination. Comparing responses between vaccine doses or regimens was not something the study was powered to do.

The chain employs TRBV12-3 or TRBV12-4 and TRBJ2-5, and TRBD2 may be the D gene, going by 5 matching bases. The sequencing used peripheral blood, collected in a trial of Ad26.COV2.S vaccine versus placebo. This TCR derives from a person between 18 and 65 years old who received the Ad26.COV2.S COVID-19 vaccine or a placebo. The DNA sequence is as follows: TGTGCCAGCAGCCGCGGACTGGGCGAGACCCAGTACTTC. It encodes CASSRGLGETQYF.